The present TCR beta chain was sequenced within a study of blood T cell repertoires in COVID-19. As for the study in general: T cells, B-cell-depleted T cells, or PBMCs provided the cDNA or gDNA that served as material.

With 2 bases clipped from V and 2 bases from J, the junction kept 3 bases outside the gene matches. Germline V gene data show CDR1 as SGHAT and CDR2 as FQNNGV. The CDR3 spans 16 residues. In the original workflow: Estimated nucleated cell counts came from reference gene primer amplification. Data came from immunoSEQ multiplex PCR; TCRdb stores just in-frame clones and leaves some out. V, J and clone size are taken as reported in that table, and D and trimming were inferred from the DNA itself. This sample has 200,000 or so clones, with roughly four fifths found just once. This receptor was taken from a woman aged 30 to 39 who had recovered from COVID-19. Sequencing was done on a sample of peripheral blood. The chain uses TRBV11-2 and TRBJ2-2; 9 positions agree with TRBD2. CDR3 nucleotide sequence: TGTGCCAGCAGCTTATCGACTAGCGGTAACACCGGGGAGCTGTTTTTT. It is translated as CASSLSTSGNTGELFF. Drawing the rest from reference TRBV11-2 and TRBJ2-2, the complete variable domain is EAGVAQSPRYKIIEKRQSVAFWCNPISGHATLYWYQQILGQGPKLLIQFQNNGVVDDSQLPKDRFSAERLKGVDSTLKIQPAKLEDSAVYLCASSLSTSGNTGELFFGEGSRLTVL.